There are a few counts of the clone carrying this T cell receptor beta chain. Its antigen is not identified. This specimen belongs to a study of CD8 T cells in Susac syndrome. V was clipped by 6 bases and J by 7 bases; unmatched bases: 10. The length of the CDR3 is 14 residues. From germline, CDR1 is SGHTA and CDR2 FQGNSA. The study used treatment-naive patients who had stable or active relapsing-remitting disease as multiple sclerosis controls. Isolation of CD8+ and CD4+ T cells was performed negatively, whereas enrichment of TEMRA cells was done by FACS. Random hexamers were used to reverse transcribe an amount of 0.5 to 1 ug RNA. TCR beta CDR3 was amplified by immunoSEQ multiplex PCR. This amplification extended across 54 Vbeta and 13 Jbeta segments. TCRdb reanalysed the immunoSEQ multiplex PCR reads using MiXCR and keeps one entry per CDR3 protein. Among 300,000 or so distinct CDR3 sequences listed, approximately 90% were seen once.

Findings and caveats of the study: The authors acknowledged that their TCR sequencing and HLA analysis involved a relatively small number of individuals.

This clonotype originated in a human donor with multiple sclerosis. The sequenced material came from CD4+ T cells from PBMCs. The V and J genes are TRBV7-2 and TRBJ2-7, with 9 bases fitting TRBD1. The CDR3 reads CASSEWGQGREQYF. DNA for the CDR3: TGTGCCAGCAGTGAGTGGGGACAGGGCAGGGAGCAGTACTTC.